One sample yielded the 20 T cell receptor beta chains listed below, sequenced in a study of response to subunit inactivated influenza vaccine. Via MiXCR, TCRdb re-called the RT-PCR reads, giving one row per CDR3 protein. The sample has around 530,000 distinct CDR3 sequences; roughly 10% are singletons. Sequenced here: PBMCs from blood, sampled on the day of vaccination. These receptors were obtained from a man aged 45-65 years who received an inactivated influenza vaccine.

V gene TRBV2 combines with J gene TRBJ2-5, with D possibly being TRBD1 or TRBD2 (6 bases each). Looked up from germline, CDR1 is SNHLY and CDR2 is FYNNEI. Trimming took 1 base from V and 0 from J, leaving 15 bases between them. There are 17 residues in the CDR3. The CDR3 nucleotides read TGTGCCAGCAGTGAAGGGATAGGAGGGGGGTACCAAGAGACCCAGTACTTC. It yields the protein CASSEGIGGGYQETQYF. Variable domain in full (rest from reference TRBV2 and TRBJ2-5): EPEVTQTPSHQVTQMGQEVILRCVPISNHLYFYWYRQILGQKVEFLVSFYNNEISEKSEIFDDQFSVERPDGSNFTLKIRSTKLEDSAMYFCASSEGIGGGYQETQYFGPGTRLLVL.

This clonotype has more than one count but fewer than ten. This chain links TRBV28 with TRBJ2-5; D may be TRBD2 (5 bases). V lost 7 bases and J lost 3, with 18 bases in between. The CDR3 totals 15 residues. CDR1 and CDR2 from the germline V gene are MDHEN and SYDVKM. The DNA of the CDR3 is TGTGCCAGCACAATGGGGAGCGGACGAAAAGAGACCCAGTACTTC. This translates into CASTMGSGRKETQYF.

This chain links TRBV3-1 with TRBJ2-1; D is perhaps TRBD2 (6 bases). The CDR3 spans 13 residues. Trimming shortened V by 6 bases and J by 4 bases, and 10 bases separated the two germline ends. Germline loops: CDR1 LGHDT, CDR2 YNNKEL (reference sequence). The CDR3 protein is CASSRLVYNEQFF. Written as DNA, the CDR3 is TGTGCCAGCAGTCGACTAGTATACAATGAGCAGTTCTTC.

This clonotype was detected once. Relative to the germline gene, one junction end is altered; a read error may explain this. The chain links TRBV7-2 to TRBJ2-5; 8 bases are shared with TRBD2. CDR1 SGHTA and CDR2 FQGNSA come from the germline V gene. The length of the CDR3 is 16 residues. The CDR3 bases are TGTGACAGCAGCTTCCTCATTAGGGGACTAGAAGGGACCCAGTACTTC. Its protein product is CDSSFLIRGLEGTQYF.

The CDR3 DNA reads as TGTGCCAGCAGTTTGTGGAGCCGATCAACCTACGAGCAGTACTTC. This encodes CASSLWSRSTYEQYF. The chain is built from TRBV6-2 or TRBV6-3 and TRBJ2-7; D gene unclear. The CDR3 has 15 amino acids. Germline loops: CDR1 MNHEY, CDR2 SVGEGT. V was clipped by 4 bases and J by 2 bases, with 15 bases between them.

This clonotype was counted a few times. The chain recombines TRBV7-6 with TRBJ2-7, with 9 nucleotides matching TRBD1. The CDR3 extends over 15 amino acids. Germline trimming cut 1 base from V and 2 bases from J; bases unmatched to any gene: 3. Germline lookup yields CDR1 SGHVS and CDR2 FNYEAQ. CDR3 in DNA: TGTGCCAGCAGCTTAGGGGACAGGGTACCCTACGAGCAGTACTTC. Translating it yields CASSLGDRVPYEQYF.

This sequence joins TRBV28 and TRBJ2-1; D unresolved. The CDR3 runs 15 residues. Germline CDR1 is MDHEN and CDR2 is SYDVKM. Trimming shortened V by 4 bases and J by 12 bases, and 22 bases separated the two germline ends. This chain's CDR3 is CASSSIDILLPGQFF. The DNA for the CDR3 is TGTGCCAGCAGTTCTATTGACATCTTACTCCCCGGGCAGTTCTTC.

This clonotype was detected a few times. The chain has TRBV12-3 or TRBV12-4 and TRBJ2-4; 7 positions match TRBD1. This CDR3 has 14 amino acids. Trimming took 5 bases from V and 10 from J; bases not matched to a gene: 11. In nucleotides, the CDR3 is TGTGCCAGCAGTCCCCGGGACAGTAGTAAAATTCAGTACTTC. This codes for CASSPRDSSKIQYF.

This clonotype was detected many times. V is TRBV20-1 and J is TRBJ2-7; D gene uncertain. V dropped 0 bases and J dropped 1 base, with 7 bases sitting between them. CDR3 length: 13 amino acids. The germline CDR1 and CDR2 sequences are DFQATT and SNEGSKA (reference sequence). CDR3 sequence: CSARDSSSYEQYF. The CDR3 bases are TGCAGTGCTAGAGATAGCAGTTCCTACGAGCAGTACTTC.

The chain combines TRBV20-1 with TRBJ1-1; D is undetermined. CDR3 length: 14 residues. CDR1 is DFQATT and CDR2 is SNEGSKA in the germline V gene (reference sequence). V shed 1 base and J shed 3 bases, with 12 bases lying between them. CDR3 bases: TGCAGTGCTAGAGGTCCCACAGTTTACACTGAAGCTTTCTTT. Its translation is CSARGPTVYTEAFF.

The rearrangement joins TRBV12-3 or TRBV12-4 to TRBJ2-5; D may match TRBD1 or TRBD2 (6 bases each). The germline V and J ends were trimmed by 4 bases and 5 bases, with 14 bases remaining between them. The CDR3 runs 14 residues. The CDR3 nucleotides read TGTGCCAGCAGTTCTTGGGGGGCAACGGAGACCCAGTACTTC. This sequence encodes CASSSWGATETQYF.

In this sample, this clonotype turned up a few times. This sequence joins TRBV10-3 and TRBJ2-2; TRBD1 matches at 7 bases. The junction had 8 bases not matched to a gene; V was cut back by 3 bases and J by 4 bases. The CDR3 spans 16 residues. The germline V gene encodes CDR1 ENHRY and CDR2 SYGVKD. The CDR3 sequence is CAISEGDSLSTGELFF. The CDR3 DNA sequence: TGTGCCATCAGTGAAGGGGACAGTCTATCCACCGGGGAGCTGTTTTTT.

This clonotype was picked up many times. CDR3 amino acids: CASSLDGWPDTGELFF. The DNA for the CDR3 is TGCGCCAGCAGCTTGGATGGTTGGCCGGACACCGGGGAGCTGTTTTTT. The rearrangement joins TRBV5-1 to TRBJ2-2; D is ambiguous. The CDR3 sequence is 16 residues long. V lost 0 bases to trimming and J lost 3 bases, with 12 bases between them. Looked up from germline, CDR1 is SGHRS and CDR2 is YFSETQ.

This clonotype was seen a few times. The J gene is TRBJ1-5, the V gene TRBV20-1, with 7 bases fitting TRBD1. This CDR3 contains 14 residues. V gave up 5 bases and J gave up 2 bases; unmatched junction bases: 6. Germline V gene lookup returns CDR1 DFQATT and CDR2 SNEGSKA (reference sequence). This CDR3 is CSADDREGNQPQHF. The CDR3 DNA reads as TGCAGTGCTGATGACAGGGAGGGCAATCAGCCCCAGCATTTT.

This clonotype was picked up a small number of times. The genes are TRBV15 and TRBJ2-3; D not certain. CDR1 LNHNV and CDR2 YYDKDF come from the germline V gene (reference sequence). V was cut by 1 base and J by 0 bases, with 14 bases left in between. The CDR3 length is 17 residues. The CDR3 coding sequence is TGTGCCACCAGCAGAGCCACCGGACGTGCTAGCACAGATACGCAGTATTTT. Translation gives CATSRATGRASTDTQYF.

This clonotype was seen a few times. V is TRBV28 and J is TRBJ1-6, with 8 bases fitting TRBD1. This CDR3 spans 17 amino acids. The ends lost 5 bases at V and 7 bases at J; junction bases unmatched: 13. CDR1 and CDR2 from the germline V gene are MDHEN and SYDVKM. The DNA for the CDR3 is TGTGCCAGCAGTACCAGGACAGGGTCTGGGTACAATTCACCCCTCCACTTT. Translated: CASSTRTGSGYNSPLHF.

This clonotype came up a few times. V and J are TRBV5-6 and TRBJ1-2, with no clear D. Germline-derived CDR1 and CDR2 are SGHDT and YYEEEE. V shed 1 base and J shed 7 bases, with 11 bases lying between them. The CDR3 is made up of 13 amino acids. The CDR3 DNA reads as TGTGCCAGCAGCTTGTTGTCCGGGTCTGGCTACACCTTC. It encodes CASSLLSGSGYTF. The whole variable domain, remainder taken from reference TRBV5-6 and TRBJ1-2, is DAGVTQSPTHLIKTRGQQVTLRCSPKSGHDTVSWYQQALGQGPQFIFQYYEEEERQRGNFPDRFSGHQFPNYSSELNVNALLLGDSALYLCASSLLSGSGYTFGSGTRLTVV.

A few counts support this clonotype. V usage is TRBV12-3 or TRBV12-4 and J usage is TRBJ2-2; tentative D call: TRBD2 (5 bases). The CDR3 spans 14 residues. Trimming pared 7 bases from V and 6 bases from J, leaving 15 bases between. This CDR3 reads CASKVGEAAGELFF. The CDR3 DNA reads TGTGCCAGCAAGGTGGGAGAGGCCGCCGGGGAGCTGTTTTTT.

The chain uses TRBV11-2 and TRBJ2-5; either TRBD1 or TRBD2 may supply D (5 bases each). V was cut by 5 bases and J by 0 bases, with 22 bases left in between. CDR1 SGHAT and CDR2 FQNNGV come from the germline V gene. CDR3 length: 18 amino acids. In nucleotides, the CDR3 is TGTGCCAGCAGCCCCGCGAGGGTTGGGGGACGGTACCAAGAGACCCAGTACTTC. It encodes CASSPARVGGRYQETQYF.

In its sample, this clonotype was seen a few times. This chain connects TRBV28 to TRBJ2-7; weak D call: TRBD2 (6 bases). Germline values: CDR1 MDHEN, CDR2 SYDVKM. The CDR3 has 16 amino acids. Trimming left V 4 bases short and J 2 bases short, with 18 bases between. Here the CDR3 reads CASSSTFRDWTYEQYF. CDR3 nucleotides: TGTGCCAGCAGTTCTACTTTCCGGGACTGGACCTACGAGCAGTACTTC.